The clone carrying this T cell receptor beta chain was recorded many times. What it binds is unknown. The CDR3 consists of 22 residues. Trimming stripped 1 base from V and 5 bases from J, with 33 bases between. This record belongs to a study of early T cells in non-severe SARS-CoV-2 infection. Study information: The chains were unpaired, and the sequenced material was bulk RNA from unsorted whole blood. Study findings and constraints: Matching results from VDJdb favored anti-spike CD8 responses, leaving private and CD4 specificities undetected.

Each cDNA molecule carried a unique molecular identifier. TCRdb itself ran the 5' RACE reads through MiXCR, one entry per CDR3 protein. The top ten clones hold about 7.6% of a sample with about 110,000 distinct CDR3 sequences, 8.5% to 14% of them seen once. This receptor was obtained from an adult who was a healthcare worker with PCR-confirmed SARS-CoV-2 infection or an uninfected control (not recorded which). The sequencing input was whole blood. The chain uses TRBV12-3 or TRBV12-4 and TRBJ2-1; no clear D gene. The CDR3 DNA is TGTGCCAGCAGTTTAGTTACCCTCCAACCCACCTCCCCATATTTAGTCGACAATGAGCAGTTCTTC. Protein sequence: CASSLVTLQPTSPYLVDNEQFF.